These 6 T cell receptor beta chains were sequenced from one sample in a study of control samples from healthy donors and cancer patients. Assay used: immunoSEQ multiplex PCR; TCRdb lists only in-frame clones, some missing. The data contain 260,000 or so clones, around 79% of them singletons. The sequenced sample consisted of PBMCs. The receptors were sampled from a woman between 55 and 75 years old with lung cancer.

The rearrangement links TRBV6-5 to TRBJ2-1; possibly TRBD2 for D (6 bases). The V end was cut by 4 bases, the J end by 13 bases, with 11 bases between. From germline, CDR1 is MNHEY and CDR2 SVGAGI. The CDR3 is 11 amino acids. Here the CDR3 reads CASSWGGFQFF. The CDR3 DNA reads as TGTGCCAGCAGTTGGGGAGGTTTTCAGTTCTTC.

CDR3 nucleotides: TGTGCCAGCAGCTCCCCGGACACTTTGTCTAACTATGGCTACACCTTC. This sequence encodes CASSSPDTLSNYGYTF. The chain joins TRBV21-1 to TRBJ1-2; the DNA was not used to check the table's D call, TRBD1. TRBV21-1 is reported as a pseudogene. This CDR3 is built from 16 residues.

J is TRBJ1-6 and V is TRBV3-1 (or the pseudogene TRBV3-2), with D unresolved. Per germline, CDR1 LGHDT and CDR2 YNNKEL (reference sequence). V was clipped by 0 bases and J by 10 bases, with 13 bases between them. This CDR3 has 15 amino acids. CDR3 DNA sequence: TGTGCCAGCAGCCAAGATTTCATACCCAGCTCACCCCTCCACTTT. Protein sequence: CASSQDFIPSSPLHF.

V and J are TRBV5-1 and TRBJ2-7; TRBD1 is a possible D gene (6 bases). The V gene's germline CDR1 is SGHRS and CDR2 YFSETQ. The CDR3 extends over 13 amino acids. Deletions cut 4 bases from V and 5 bases from J, with 13 bases between. The CDR3 bases are TGCGCCAGCAGCCTACAGGGTTCGGACGAGCAGTACTTC. Translating it yields CASSLQGSDEQYF.

J is TRBJ1-6 and V is TRBV25-1, with unresolved D. Trimming shortened V by 1 base and J by 5 bases, and 3 bases separated the two germline ends. Germline V gives CDR1 MGHDK, CDR2 SYGVNS. The CDR3 has 13 residues. CDR3 region: CASSEFHNSPLHF. CDR3 nucleotide sequence: TGTGCCAGCAGTGAATTTCATAATTCACCCCTCCACTTT.

This clone was counted a single time. This chain links TRBV5-8 with TRBJ1-2; 9 nucleotides line up with TRBD1. The junction had 12 bases not matched to a gene; V was cut back by 4 bases and J by 8 bases. This CDR3 is built from 15 residues. The germline V gene has CDR1 SGHTS and CDR2 YDEGEE. The CDR3 spells CASSPATGTGSGYTF. As DNA, the CDR3 is TGTGCCAGCAGCCCAGCCACCGGGACAGGGAGCGGCTACACCTTC.